This T cell receptor beta chain was profiled in a study of shared clonotypes between healthy human individuals. Study background: Donor ages ranged 18 to 49 years: a couple of women, a few men. Regarding the study as a whole: Clonotypes shared by all four sorted-subset donors had higher generation probabilities than non-shared clonotypes. Deeper or shallower sequencing was expected to change how clonotypes are shared among donors.

The naive CD8 population came from CD45RO-negative cells selected for CCR7, without terminally differentiated effector memory CD45RA+ cells. Per the germline V gene, CDR1 is PRHDT and CDR2 is FYEKMQ (reference sequence). The CDR3 has 18 residues. Trimming cost V 5 bases and J 7 bases; bases outside gene matches: 22. Of note for this clone: Its antigen is currently unknown.

Generated by immunoSEQ multiplex PCR, the TCRdb table keeps only in-frame clones and is missing some. The repertoire holds around 1.9 million clones, with around 93% as singletons. V is TRBV13 and J is TRBJ2-7; the match to TRBD2 covers 8 bases. The receptor comes from a man aged 18-30 years in good health. Some clones in this sample may be carry-over from other donors' samples. The sample taken for sequencing was naive CD8+ T cells from PBMCs. The CDR3, as DNA: TGTGCCAGCAGCCCTACGACCGTTGAGCGGGAGAGAAATTGGGAGCAGTACTTC. Amino acid sequence: CASSPTTVERERNWEQYF. Full variable domain (remainder filled in from reference TRBV13 and TRBJ2-7): AAGVIQSPRHLIKEKRETATLKCYPIPRHDTVYWYQQGPGQDPQFLISFYEKMQSDKGSIPDRFSAQQFSDYHSELNMSSLELGDSALYFCASSPTTVERERNWEQYFGPGTRLTVT.